A selection of T cell receptor beta chains follows, all from one sample in a study of cytomegalovirus exposure and HLA in healthy donors. Sequenced by immunoSEQ multiplex PCR; TCRdb stores in-frame clones only, minus some. Found here are over 100,000 clones, just under 70% of them singletons; the top ten hold 8.5% to 9.5%. Sequenced material: PBMCs. Receptors originate from a man aged 25 to 40 in good health and CMV-seropositive. Both conserved end residues are part of each CDR3. A D gene is named only where the DNA matches it firmly. Where a row states a size, it is once, few, many or the class of an expanded clone; other rows omit it.

length,V,J,size,D,CDR3,DNA
14,TRBV21-1,TRBJ2-5,-,-,CASSLGTNQETQYF,TGTGCCAGCAGCCTTGGGACAAATCAAGAGACCCAGTACTTC
15,TRBV27,TRBJ2-4,-,-,CASSVGGTGLIIQYF,TGTGCCAGCAGCGTGGGCGGGACCGGTCTTATCATTCAGTACTTC
19,TRBV30,TRBJ2-2,-,TRBD2,CAWKPGLAGAALNTGELFF,TGTGCCTGGAAACCGGGACTAGCGGGAGCAGCCTTAAATACCGGGGAGCTGTTTTTT
15,TRBV7-2,TRBJ2-3,-,TRBD2,CASSLVGRVTDTQYF,TGTGCCAGCAGCTTAGTCGGGAGGGTCACAGATACGCAGTATTTT
12,TRBV4-2,TRBJ2-2,-,-,CASSRATGELFF,TGTGCCAGCAGCCGGGCCACCGGGGAGCTGTTTTTT
12,TRBV28,TRBJ2-1,-,-,CASSLRQRQQFF,TGTGCCAGCAGTCTTAGACAGAGACAACAGTTCTTC
16,TRBV6-6,TRBJ2-7,-,TRBD2,CASRGGASGGPYEQYF,TGTGCCAGCAGAGGTGGGGCTAGCGGGGGGCCATACGAGCAGTACTTC
15,TRBV9,TRBJ1-1,-,TRBD1,CASSVRGTGATEAFF,TGTGCCAGCAGCGTAAGGGGGACAGGGGCCACTGAAGCTTTCTTT
14,TRBV19,TRBJ1-4,few,-,CATQRRGLDEKLFF,TGTGCCACCCAGCGTAGGGGTTTGGATGAAAAACTGTTTTTT
12,TRBV29-1,TRBJ1-2,-,-,CSVRTVNYGYTF,TGCAGCGTTCGGACAGTTAACTATGGCTACACCTTC
18,TRBV9,TRBJ1-2,few,TRBD1,CASSVSPGQLTINYGYTF,TGTGCCAGCAGCGTAAGCCCGGGACAGCTAACCATTAACTATGGCTACACCTTC
18,TRBV9,TRBJ2-5,-,TRBD2,CASSDLAGGTVRQETQYF,TGTGCCAGCAGCGATCTAGCGGGGGGGACGGTTCGCCAAGAGACCCAGTACTTC
15,TRBV5-5,TRBJ2-7,once,TRBD1,CASDQAGTGNYEQYF,TGTGCCAGCGACCAAGCTGGGACAGGCAACTACGAGCAGTACTTC
15,TRBV11-2,TRBJ1-2,-,TRBD1,CASSFPGDRGYGYTF,TGTGCCAGCAGCTTCCCCGGTGACAGGGGATATGGCTACACCTTC
17,TRBV7-2,TRBJ1-3,-,-,CASSRVAARESGNTIYF,TGTGCCAGCAGCCGAGTTGCTGCACGAGAGTCTGGAAACACCATATATTTT
14,TRBV10-3,TRBJ1-2,-,-,CATGKEDSINGYTF,TGTGCCACCGGGAAAGAGGACAGTATTAATGGCTACACCTTC
14,TRBV18,TRBJ1-5,-,-,CASSSEFRDQPQHF,TGTGCCAGCTCCTCAGAATTCAGGGATCAGCCCCAGCATTTT
14,TRBV10-3,TRBJ2-7,-,TRBD1,CAIRLRDRGHEQYF,TGTGCCATCAGACTCCGGGACAGGGGTCACGAGCAGTACTTC
16,TRBV9,TRBJ1-2,-,-,CASSPSGHPSGYGYTF,TGTGCCAGCAGCCCCTCGGGACACCCCTCCGGCTATGGCTACACCTTC
15,TRBV5-6,TRBJ1-2,-,-,CASSLVGGRGYGYTF,TGTGCCAGCAGCTTGGTGGGGGGGCGCGGCTATGGCTACACCTTC
16,TRBV10-2,TRBJ1-3,-,TRBD1,CASSQQGAISGNTIYF,TGCGCCAGCAGTCAACAGGGGGCTATCTCTGGAAACACCATATATTTT
16,TRBV9,TRBJ2-1,-,TRBD2,CASSLLGAGGLNEQFF,TGTGCCAGCAGCCTTCTGGGAGCGGGGGGCCTCAATGAGCAGTTCTTC
11,TRBV2,TRBJ1-2,few,-,CASQEPGGYTF,TGTGCCAGCCAAGAGCCAGGTGGCTACACCTTC
15,TRBV5-4,TRBJ1-6,-,-,CASSLDVSYNSPLHF,TGTGCCAGCAGCTTGGATGTGAGCTATAATTCACCCCTCCACTTT
16,TRBV7-9,TRBJ2-1,-,TRBD2,CASRGAGGGKANEQFF,TGTGCCAGCAGGGGTGCGGGAGGAGGTAAAGCCAATGAGCAGTTCTTC
12,TRBV10-2,TRBJ2-3,-,-,CASWRVLDTQYF,TGCGCCAGCTGGAGGGTTTTAGATACGCAGTATTTT
19,TRBV11-3,TRBJ2-1,-,TRBD2,CASSLPSGNVRPIYNEQFF,TGTGCCAGCAGCTTACCTAGCGGGAACGTCCGTCCTATATACAATGAGCAGTTCTTC
15,TRBV9,TRBJ2-7,once,TRBD1,CASSPRDREWYEQYF,TGTGCCAGCAGCCCGCGGGACAGGGAATGGTACGAGCAGTACTTC
17,TRBV15,TRBJ2-2,-,-,CATSRDQVDRNTGELFF,TGTGCCACCAGCAGAGATCAAGTGGACAGAAACACCGGGGAGCTGTTTTTT
16,TRBV9,TRBJ1-2,few,TRBD1,CASSVAQDRGAYGYTF,TGTGCCAGCAGCGTAGCTCAGGACAGGGGGGCCTATGGCTACACCTTC
14,TRBV30,TRBJ1-1,-,TRBD1,CAWNPRTGAIEAFF,TGTGCCTGGAATCCAAGGACAGGGGCTATTGAAGCTTTCTTT
14,TRBV19,TRBJ2-1,-,TRBD2,CASSITGGPDEQFF,TGTGCCAGTAGTATCACGGGAGGGCCCGATGAGCAGTTCTTC
14,TRBV7-3,TRBJ1-2,-,-,CASSRDSGDRGYTF,TGTGCCAGCAGCCGCGATTCAGGGGATCGGGGCTACACCTTC
17,TRBV9,TRBJ1-6,-,TRBD1,CASSPSRAGGRNSPLHF,TGTGCCAGCAGCCCATCCCGGGCAGGGGGACGGAATTCACCCCTCCACTTT
17,TRBV13,TRBJ1-1,few,-,CASSPSSGGPMKTEAFF,TGTGCCAGCAGCCCCTCCTCGGGGGGGCCGATGAAAACTGAAGCTTTCTTT
17,TRBV27,TRBJ1-6,-,-,CASSLSRDTWNNSPLHF,TGTGCCAGCAGTTTATCCCGGGACACCTGGAATAATTCACCCCTCCACTTT
15,TRBV2,TRBJ2-7,-,TRBD1,CASSGDRVSSYEQYF,TGTGCCAGCAGCGGAGACAGGGTGAGCTCCTACGAGCAGTACTTC
15,TRBV9,TRBJ2-3,-,TRBD1,CASSVAGQGRDTQYF,TGTGCCAGCAGCGTAGCTGGACAGGGGCGGGATACGCAGTATTTT
14,TRBV9,TRBJ2-3,-,-,CASSLSGATDTQYF,TGTGCCAGCAGCTTGAGCGGAGCCACAGATACGCAGTATTTT
15,TRBV5-8,TRBJ2-1,-,-,CASRGGQSSYNEQFF,TGTGCCAGCAGGGGCGGACAGAGTTCCTACAATGAGCAGTTCTTC
16,TRBV30,TRBJ2-1,-,TRBD1,CAWSATTGGGYNEQFF,TGTGCCTGGAGTGCCACGACAGGGGGCGGCTACAATGAGCAGTTCTTC
13,TRBV29-1,TRBJ1-2,few,-,CSVGTHQSGGYTF,TGCAGCGTTGGAACCCATCAGTCGGGTGGCTACACCTTC
15,TRBV10-1,TRBJ2-1,few,TRBD2,CASSSSGGDYNEQFF,TGCGCCAGCAGTTCTAGCGGGGGAGACTACAATGAGCAGTTCTTC
14,TRBV7-9,TRBJ2-1,-,TRBD2,CASSASGAYNEQFF,TGTGCCAGCAGCGCTAGCGGTGCCTACAATGAGCAGTTCTTC
13,TRBV7-9,TRBJ1-2,-,TRBD1,CASSQRQGDGYTF,TGTGCCAGCAGCCAACGACAGGGTGATGGCTACACCTTC
14,TRBV11-3,TRBJ1-1,-,-,CASSARQVNTEAFF,TGTGCCAGCAGCGCGCGACAGGTGAACACTGAAGCTTTCTTT
16,TRBV11-2,TRBJ2-6,-,TRBD1,CASSLSTGAGANVLTF,TGTGCCAGCAGCTTATCCACAGGGGCTGGGGCCAACGTCCTGACTTTC
18,TRBV25-1,TRBJ2-3,-,TRBD1,CASSVSRDRGFFTDTQYF,TGTGCCAGCAGCGTATCTCGAGACAGGGGGTTTTTTACAGATACGCAGTATTTT
14,TRBV6-5,TRBJ1-2,few,-,CASSYAAGQNGYTF,TGTGCCAGCAGTTACGCGGCAGGACAAAATGGCTACACCTTC
13,TRBV10-3,TRBJ1-2,few,TRBD1,CASWGGQGYGYTF,TGTGCCAGCTGGGGGGGACAGGGCTATGGCTACACCTTC
14,TRBV13,TRBJ2-3,once,-,CASSLRGSTDTQYF,TGTGCCAGCAGCTTAAGGGGGAGCACAGATACGCAGTATTTT
16,TRBV27,TRBJ1-2,-,TRBD1,CASSYLPTGGSNGYTF,TGTGCCAGCAGTTACCTCCCGACAGGGGGATCCAATGGCTACACCTTC
16,TRBV7-9,TRBJ2-7,-,TRBD1,CASSFSPRDRGREQYF,TGTGCCAGCAGCTTCAGCCCTCGGGACAGGGGGCGAGAGCAGTACTTC
14,TRBV6-1,TRBJ1-1,-,TRBD1,CASLWTGGFAEAFF,TGTGCCAGCCTTTGGACAGGGGGCTTCGCTGAAGCTTTCTTT
14,TRBV6-5,TRBJ1-3,-,-,CASGQVDSGNTIYF,TGTGCCAGCGGGCAGGTCGACTCTGGAAACACCATATATTTT
14,TRBV2,TRBJ2-3,-,TRBD2,CASRLAVSTDTQYF,TGTGCCAGCAGACTAGCGGTTAGCACAGATACGCAGTATTTT
17,TRBV19,TRBJ2-5,few,TRBD2,CASSIEGTSGSWETQYF,TGTGCCAGTAGTATAGAGGGGACTAGCGGGAGTTGGGAGACCCAGTACTTC